Listed below are T cell receptor beta chains from one sample, sequenced in a study of blood T cell repertoires in COVID-19. Some clones are missing from TCRdb's copy, which holds only in-frame ones; the method was immunoSEQ multiplex PCR. The data contain some 70,000 clones, around 86% of them singletons. The source material was peripheral blood. These receptor sequences come from a woman aged 60-75 years with acute or convalescent COVID-19. Each CDR3 is given with its conserved first and last residue.

>TRBV30|TRBJ1-2
CATFRQGRPANYGYTF
>TRBV7-8|TRBJ1-2
CASSLDSNYGYTF
>TRBV19|TRBJ2-1
CASGTSPYNEQFF
>TRBV18|TRBJ1-5
CASSPPGHSNQPQHF
>TRBV19|TRBJ2-1
CASSADNFGEQFF
>TRBV7-9|TRBJ1-5
CASSQGQGQPQHF
>TRBV19|TRBJ1-1
CASSIRTGADEAFF
>TRBV2|TRBJ1-2
CASSSTGTAGVGYGYTF
>TRBV6-5|TRBJ1-4
CASSFTGRNEKLFF
>TRBV15|TRBJ1-4
CATSKSWTGRGINEKLFF
>TRBV2|TRBJ1-1
CASSGQGLRNTEAFF
>TRBV28|TRBJ2-7
CASSFLSGGSYEQYF
>TRBV11-2|TRBJ2-1
CASSLLSAASYNEQFF
>TRBV7-9|TRBJ2-7
CASKSSGRALGEQYF
>TRBV2|TRBJ1-1
CASRREQNTEAFF
>TRBV7-2|TRBJ2-5
CASSSGAGGLETQYF
>TRBV6-5|TRBJ2-7
CASTLAGEQYF
>TRBV28|TRBJ1-2
CASLLGGRGGYTF
>TRBV28|TRBJ1-2
CASIKRLGIGDSENYGYTF
>TRBV5-1|TRBJ2-1
CASSAQRSSYNEQFF
>TRBV7-9|TRBJ2-2
CASSPKNTGELFF
>TRBV7-3|TRBJ2-1
CASSVGQGERGNEQFF
>TRBV18|TRBJ2-1
CASSPGPNNEQFF
>TRBV2|TRBJ1-2
CASGGTGAYGYTF
>TRBV6-4|TRBJ2-7
CASSDGTGGSYEQYF
>TRBV6-5|TRBJ1-5
CASRPGQRDNQPQHF
>TRBV11-3|TRBJ2-1
CASSSRTDYQFF
>TRBV27|TRBJ2-2
CASSSSGTGGGGELFF
>TRBV5-6|TRBJ1-1
CASSRGRTEAFF
>TRBV4-1|TRBJ2-7
CASSQEGSGSLYEQYF
>TRBV19|TRBJ1-2
CASIETGRVTGGYTF
>TRBV6-5|TRBJ1-2
CASRQSRTENYGYTF
>TRBV2|TRBJ2-5
CASSIKETQYF
>TRBV28|TRBJ1-2
CASSLGDRWNGYTF
>TRBV2|TRBJ1-1
CASSERDSGRTEAFF
>TRBV5-4|TRBJ1-4
CASSAGTPTNEKLFF
>TRBV6-6|TRBJ1-5
CASRGGGDGNQPQHF
>TRBV6-5|TRBJ1-2
CASSYSRGYGYTF
>TRBV15|TRBJ2-7
CATSRDLAGVSYEQYF
>TRBV3-1/TRBV3-2|TRBJ1-2
CASSQDGRPGYGYTF
>TRBV2|TRBJ1-2
CASSASGTGGVYGYTF
>TRBV5-6|TRBJ2-1
CASSLRIAVMKQFF
>TRBV4-1|TRBJ1-1
CASSQERQGRMNTEAFF
>TRBV6-2/TRBV6-3|TRBJ1-2
CASSHKTGGGYTF
>TRBV5-1|TRBJ2-3
CASSLATSGGRSDTQYF
>TRBV7-3|TRBJ1-1
CASSLKGSGNTEAFF
>TRBV6-1|TRBJ1-4
CASSDKGGFYDEKLFF
>TRBV29-1|TRBJ1-2
CSVDSGQGLTYGYTF
>TRBV28|TRBJ1-1
CASSQGGSATEAFF
>TRBV7-9|TRBJ2-1
CASSEGQGLSSYNEQFF